This TCR beta chain is drawn from a study of cytomegalovirus exposure and HLA in healthy donors. The study ran its PCR with 60 Vbeta and 13 Jbeta primers. Only in-frame clones appear in the TCRdb table, and some are missing; sequencing was by immunoSEQ multiplex PCR. There are some 200,000 clones in the sample; approximately 65% occur only once, and roughly 2.9% lies in the top ten. This CDR3 has 15 residues. Germline V gene sequence: CDR1 MNHNY, CDR2 SVGAGI (reference sequence). The study, taken as a whole, reports: In a later analysis, at a false discovery rate of 0.05, approximately 16,000 TCR beta sequences were associated with HLA alleles. As was reported, the classifier diagnosed cytomegalovirus status with high specificity and sensitivity. Later analysis found that TCR beta chains associated with HLA were more clonally expanded than other, equally common chains.

This clone was observed once. The antigen is undetermined. The clonotype comes from a man aged 40-55 years in good health and CMV-seronegative. The specimen sequenced was PBMCs. The rearrangement uses TRBV6-6 and TRBJ2-5; TRBD2 agrees at 11 bases. The DNA end is more similar to TRBJ2-7, so the J call may be wrong. In nucleotides, the CDR3 is TGTGCCAGCAGGTCAACTAGCGGGGGTATCTACGAGCAGTACTTC. It encodes CASRSTSGGIYEQYF.